Following are 8 T cell receptor beta chains from one sample sequenced in a study of blood T cell repertoires in COVID-19. Generated by immunoSEQ multiplex PCR, the TCRdb table keeps only in-frame clones and is missing some. Here the sample spans 300,000 to 350,000 clones, more than 70% being singletons. Sequenced input: peripheral blood. The receptors were sampled from a woman aged 55-69 years with COVID-19, enrolled during active disease.

The CDR3 DNA reads as TGTGCCAGTAGTATAGGGCGGGTAGAGACGGATACGCAGTATTTT. Amino acid sequence: CASSIGRVETDTQYF. The chain carries TRBV19 and TRBJ2-3; possibly TRBD2 for D (5 bases). V lost 1 base and J lost 6, with 14 bases in between. The germline V gene encodes CDR1 LNHDA and CDR2 SQIVND (reference sequence). This CDR3 is 15 amino acids long. The full variable domain, with the rest looked up from reference TRBV19 and TRBJ2-3, is DGGITQSPKYLFRKEGQNVTLSCEQNLNHDAMYWYRQDPGQGLRLIYYSQIVNDFQKGDIAEGYSVSREKKESFPLTVTSAQKNPTAFYLCASSIGRVETDTQYFGPGTRLTVL.

The gene calls are TRBV2 and TRBJ2-5, with D unclear. The CDR3 is 11 residues long. CDR1 and CDR2 from the germline V gene are SNHLY and FYNNEI. Trimming removed 5 bases from V and 2 bases from J, with 3 bases in between. CDR3 in DNA: TGTGCCAGCAGTCCTCAAGAGACCCAGTACTTC. Translation: CASSPQETQYF.

This clone occurred once. This rearrangement joins TRBV4-2 to TRBJ1-3; D might be TRBD1 (5 bases). CDR1 is LGHNA and CDR2 is YNFKEQ in the germline V gene. This CDR3 has 16 amino acids. The V gene lost 0 bases and the J gene lost 4 bases, with 13 bases spanning the gap. CDR3 sequence: CASSQDRTNRGNTIYF. CDR3 bases: TGTGCCAGCAGCCAAGATCGGACAAACAGGGGAAACACCATATATTTT.

The chain recombines TRBV5-4 with TRBJ2-7; 7 bases map to TRBD1. Trimming took 4 bases from V and 3 from J; bases not matched to a gene: 10. The CDR3 consists of 15 residues. The germline V gene encodes CDR1 SGHNT and CDR2 YYREEE (reference sequence). The CDR3 loop is CASSGAGTALYEQYF. The CDR3 bases are TGTGCCAGCAGCGGTGCCGGGACAGCACTCTACGAGCAGTACTTC.

The rearrangement links TRBV4-2 to TRBJ1-4; possible D gene TRBD1, 5 bases. The CDR3 spans 15 residues. The germline gives CDR1 LGHNA, CDR2 YNFKEQ. The V end lost 6 bases, the J end lost 6 bases, and 17 bases lay between the germline ends. The CDR3 reads CASRRAGNMDEKLFF. The DNA of the CDR3 is TGTGCCAGCAGAAGGGCAGGGAATATGGATGAAAAACTGTTTTTT.

The chain links TRBV4-1 to TRBJ1-5, with D unclear. Trimming cost V 1 base and J 9 bases, with 10 bases left between them. From germline, CDR1 is MGHRA and CDR2 YSYEKL. CDR3 length: 13 residues. The CDR3 DNA reads TGCGCCAGCAGCCAAGGGTGGAGGTCGCCCCAGCATTTT. It is translated as CASSQGWRSPQHF.

V gene TRBV5-4 combines with J gene TRBJ1-1; a weak D match, TRBD1 (6 bases). The CDR3 has 14 residues. The V and J ends lost 0 bases and 1 base respectively, with 7 bases between them. Germline CDR1 is SGHNT and CDR2 is YYREEE (reference sequence). The chain's CDR3 is CASSLGRGNTEAFF. The CDR3 coding sequence is TGTGCCAGCAGCTTGGGCAGGGGGAACACTGAAGCTTTCTTT.

V usage is TRBV2 and J usage is TRBJ1-1; TRBD1 might be the D (5 bases). Looked up from germline, CDR1 is SNHLY and CDR2 is FYNNEI. The CDR3 contains 14 residues. Between the trimmed V and J ends, which lost 6 bases and 0 bases, there was a span of 11 bases. In DNA, the CDR3 is TGTGCCAGCAGCCGACAGCTCATGAACACTGAAGCTTTCTTT. This gives the protein CASSRQLMNTEAFF.